This section outlines one T cell receptor (beta chain) sequence together with its context. Antigen: not known. The entry originates in a study of T cells after yellow fever vaccination. Notes on the study in general: Just a small share of clonotypes turned up in the CD4 compartment as well as the CD8 compartment.

CDR3 length equals 15 residues. The germline V gene encodes CDR1 LGHDT and CDR2 YNNKEL (reference sequence). V lost 3 bases, J lost 5 bases, and 16 bases lay in between. One entry per CDR3 protein results from TCRdb running MiXCR on the 5' RACE reads. Found here are about 240,000 distinct CDR3 sequences, less than 8.5% of them singletons; the top ten hold approximately 0.85%. The sample was CD4+ T cells sorted from PBMCs, taken 15 days after the yellow fever booster vaccination. V is TRBV3-1 and J is TRBJ2-5; possible D gene TRBD2, 5 bases. This clonotype originated in a man aged 25 to 45 who received the YFV17D yellow fever vaccine. The CDR3 nucleotides read TGTGCCAGCAGCCATTCTTTCGGGATACGGGAGACCCAGTACTTC. As protein: CASSHSFGIRETQYF.